Shown below are 32 T cell receptor beta chains from a single sample sequenced in a study of cytomegalovirus exposure and HLA in healthy donors. PCR amplification relied on 60 Vbeta primers (plus 13 Jbeta primers). Only in-frame clones appear in the TCRdb table, and some are missing; sequencing was by immunoSEQ multiplex PCR. The data show 150,000 to 180,000 clones, roughly 80% seen once. The sequenced material came from PBMCs. These receptors came from a woman between 45 and 65 years old in good health and CMV-seropositive.

J is TRBJ1-1 and V is TRBV18; TRBD1 agrees at 8 bases. Germline CDR1 is KGHSH and CDR2 is LQKENI. The length of the CDR3 is 14 residues. Losses at the gene ends were 5 bases for V and 4 bases for J; bases not matched to a gene: 6. The CDR3 DNA follows: TGTGCCAGCTCAACGGACAGGGTAAGCACTGAAGCTTTCTTT. Its translation is CASSTDRVSTEAFF.

V usage is TRBV5-8 and J usage is TRBJ1-4; tentatively, D is TRBD1 (6 bases). Trimming left V 0 bases short and J 8 bases short, with 20 bases between. Germline assignment: CDR1 SGHTS and CDR2 YDEGEE. CDR3 length: 17 amino acids. This CDR3 is CASSLAKGGGLGEKLFF. The CDR3 coding sequence is TGTGCCAGCAGCTTGGCCAAAGGTGGGGGCTTGGGGGAAAAACTGTTTTTT.

The chain employs TRBV15 and TRBJ1-2; tentatively, D is TRBD1 (6 bases). With 0 bases removed from V and 8 bases from J, the gap between germline ends came to 13 bases. Germline V gene data show CDR1 as LNHNV and CDR2 as YYDKDF (reference sequence). The CDR3 extends over 14 amino acids. The CDR3 region is CATSRDNRVQGYTF. The CDR3 DNA reads TGTGCCACCAGCAGAGATAACAGGGTTCAGGGCTACACCTTC.

This clone was seen a few times. The chain couples TRBV11-2 to TRBJ1-5; the match to TRBD1 covers 7 bases. V was clipped by 5 bases and J by 0 bases; unmatched bases: 7. Germline V gene sequence: CDR1 SGHAT, CDR2 FQNNGV. The CDR3 totals 16 residues. Here the CDR3 reads CASSPGTDFSNQPQHF. The DNA of the CDR3 is TGTGCCAGCAGCCCCGGGACAGATTTTAGCAATCAGCCCCAGCATTTT.

J is TRBJ2-1 and V is TRBV5-1; 9 bases are a match to TRBD2. V gave up 3 bases and J gave up 0 bases; unmatched junction bases: 13. Germline V CDR1 and CDR2: SGHRS, YFSETQ. This CDR3 comprises 19 residues. The CDR3 region is CASSSPSVSGRGSYNEQFF. The CDR3 bases are TGCGCCAGCAGCTCCCCCTCGGTTAGCGGGAGAGGCTCCTACAATGAGCAGTTCTTC.

The chain recombines TRBV19 with TRBJ2-1; D is uncertain. This CDR3 contains 15 residues. V shed 5 bases and J shed 0 bases, with 11 bases lying between them. Germline values: CDR1 LNHDA, CDR2 SQIVND (reference sequence). CDR3 sequence reads: CASSFTEFSYNEQFF. The CDR3 bases are TGTGCCAGTAGTTTTACAGAGTTCTCCTACAATGAGCAGTTCTTC.

This chain connects TRBV29-1 to TRBJ1-1; D remains unclear. The V gene lost 7 bases and the J gene lost 8 bases, with 11 bases spanning the gap. CDR1 is SQVTM, CDR2 ANQGSEA, per germline. The CDR3 covers 10 residues. CDR3 sequence: CSGSSEEAFF. For the CDR3, the DNA is TGCAGCGGTAGCTCAGAGGAAGCTTTCTTT.

The J gene is TRBJ2-7, the V gene TRBV2, with D possibly being TRBD2 (6 bases). Germline CDR1 SNHLY, CDR2 FYNNEI. The CDR3 runs 17 residues. V was pared by 2 bases and J by 7 bases, with 24 bases between. The CDR3 sequence is CASSEMGLSRGFWEQYF. The CDR3 bases are TGTGCCAGCAGTGAAATGGGACTGAGCAGAGGGTTTTGGGAGCAGTACTTC. Using reference TRBV2 and TRBJ2-7 for the parts outside the CDR3, the full variable domain is EPEVTQTPSHQVTQMGQEVILRCVPISNHLYFYWYRQILGQKVEFLVSFYNNEISEKSEIFDDQFSVERPDGSNFTLKIRSTKLEDSAMYFCASSEMGLSRGFWEQYFGPGTRLTVT.

The V and J genes are TRBV11-3 and TRBJ2-7; 7 bases are shared with TRBD2. Trimming cost V 5 bases and J 1 base; bases outside gene matches: 2. The CDR3 consists of 13 residues. Looked up from germline, CDR1 is SGHNT and CDR2 is YENEEA. This CDR3 reads CASSPGGSYEQYF. The DNA of the CDR3 is TGTGCCAGCAGCCCCGGGGGGTCCTACGAGCAGTACTTC.

This chain uses TRBV29-1 with TRBJ1-2; 10 positions match TRBD1. The CDR3 is 15 amino acids. Germline lookup yields CDR1 SQVTM and CDR2 ANQGSEA. V shed 2 bases and J 4 bases; nucleotides not matched to a gene: 7. The CDR3 DNA reads TGCAGCGTTGAATGGGGGGGACAGGGGTTCTATGGCTACACCTTC. This encodes CSVEWGGQGFYGYTF.

V gene TRBV6-5 combines with J gene TRBJ2-7; 8 bases agree with TRBD1. This CDR3 has 14 amino acids. Germline CDR1 MNHEY, CDR2 SVGAGI. J gave up 2 bases and V 7 bases, and 7 bases lay outside the gene matches. CDR3 loop: CASNGQGFTYEQYF. In DNA, the CDR3 is TGTGCCAGCAACGGACAGGGTTTCACCTACGAGCAGTACTTC.

For this clone: Since the CDR3 does not end with the conserved phenylalanine or tryptophan, this likely comes from a read error. This sequence joins TRBV25-1 and TRBJ1-2, with TRBD1 identical over 8 bases. The ends lost 4 bases at V and 5 bases at J; junction bases unmatched: 3. Germline V gene data show CDR1 as MGHDK and CDR2 as SYGVNS. The CDR3 sequence is 13 residues long. The CDR3 DNA reads as TGTGCCAGCAGTGTACGGACAGGGTATGGCTACACCCTC. This sequence encodes CASSVRTGYGYTL.

The CDR3, as DNA: TGTGCCAGTAACCGGGGGGGCCTCTCCTACAATGAGCAGTTCTTC. It codes for CASNRGGLSYNEQFF. The chain links TRBV7-9 to TRBJ2-1; TRBD2 matches at 8 bases. Germline lookup yields CDR1 SEHNR and CDR2 FQNEAQ (reference sequence). This CDR3 comprises 15 residues. The V gene end was trimmed by 9 bases and the J gene end by 0 bases; junction bases not matched to a gene: 7. The entire variable domain, with the rest obtained from reference TRBV7-9 and TRBJ2-1, is as follows: DTGVSQNPRHKITKRGQNVTFRCDPISEHNRLYWYRQTLGQGPEFLTYFQNEAQLEKSRLLSDRFSAERPKGSFSTLEIQRTEQGDSAMYLCASNRGGLSYNEQFFGPGTRLTVL.

This clone was recorded a few times. This chain connects TRBV7-9 to TRBJ2-1; a weak D match, TRBD1 (6 bases). The V gene lost 1 base and the J gene lost 14 bases, with 9 bases spanning the gap. Germline CDR1 is SEHNR and CDR2 is FQNEAQ (reference sequence). The length of the CDR3 is 11 residues. The CDR3 spells CASSLVGAEFF. CDR3 nucleotides: TGTGCCAGCAGCTTAGTGGGGGCTGAGTTCTTC. Based on the CDR3 plus reference TRBV7-9 and TRBJ2-1, the full variable domain is DTGVSQNPRHKITKRGQNVTFRCDPISEHNRLYWYRQTLGQGPEFLTYFQNEAQLEKSRLLSDRFSAERPKGSFSTLEIQRTEQGDSAMYLCASSLVGAEFFGPGTRLTVL.

The V and J genes are TRBV7-9 and TRBJ1-1, with 7 bases aligning to TRBD1. This CDR3 has 12 amino acids. The junction had 9 bases not matched to a gene; V was cut back by 8 bases and J by 9 bases. CDR1 SEHNR and CDR2 FQNEAQ come from the germline V gene (reference sequence). CDR3 sequence reads: CASALGTDKAFF. The CDR3 DNA sequence: TGTGCCAGCGCTCTCGGGACAGATAAAGCTTTCTTT.

The chain carries TRBV9 and TRBJ1-2; D may be TRBD1 (5 bases). The germline V gene has CDR1 SGDLS and CDR2 YYNGEE. CDR3 size: 13 residues. V lost 2 bases, J lost 5 bases, and 10 bases lay in between. This chain's CDR3 is CASSVPGMYGYTF. The DNA of the CDR3 is TGTGCCAGCAGCGTGCCAGGGATGTATGGCTACACCTTC.

CDR3 sequence reads: CASSIDRGQGEAFF. In DNA form, the CDR3 reads TGTGCCAGTAGTATAGACAGGGGGCAGGGTGAAGCTTTCTTT. The rearrangement joins TRBV19 to TRBJ1-1, with 8 bases aligning to TRBD1. The CDR3 has 14 residues. The germline V gene encodes CDR1 LNHDA and CDR2 SQIVND (reference sequence). The J segment lost 7 bases and the V segment lost 0 bases, leaving 4 bases of the junction unmatched.

The chain combines TRBV4-2 with TRBJ2-1; 7 bases are shared with TRBD2. CDR3 length: 15 amino acids. Germline values: CDR1 LGHNA, CDR2 YNFKEQ. V lost 3 bases and J lost 5; bases outside the gene matches: 7. The CDR3 nucleotides read TGTGCCAGCAGCCAGTATTTGACTAGCAACAATGAGCAGTTCTTC. Encoded protein: CASSQYLTSNNEQFF.

This sequence joins TRBV5-4 and TRBJ1-1, with TRBD1 as a possible D gene (5 bases). The CDR3 loop spans 14 amino acids. The V end was cut by 3 bases, the J end by 3 bases, with 12 bases between. Germline CDR1 and CDR2: SGHNT and YYREEE (reference sequence). The CDR3 DNA sequence: TGTGCCAGCAGCTCGATGGGGGGGGACACTGAAGCTTTCTTT. Translated, it gives CASSSMGGDTEAFF.

The CDR3 protein is CAWSSGYREQFF. CDR3 DNA: TGTGCCTGGAGTTCAGGGTACCGCGAGCAGTTCTTC. V gene TRBV30 combines with J gene TRBJ2-1, with D maybe TRBD1 (5 bases). Germline CDR1 reads GTSNPN; CDR2 reads SVGIG (reference sequence). Between the trimmed V and J ends, which lost 2 bases and 10 bases, there was a span of 12 bases. The CDR3 runs to 12 residues.

The V and J genes are TRBV25-1 and TRBJ1-4, with TRBD1 matching over 8 bases. Looked up from germline, CDR1 is MGHDK and CDR2 is SYGVNS. Trimming took 6 bases from V and 8 from J; bases not matched to a gene: 5. This CDR3 is 13 amino acids long. The CDR3 is CASRDRVGEKLFF. CDR3 DNA sequence: TGTGCCAGCAGGGACAGGGTGGGGGAAAAACTGTTTTTT.

The chain combines TRBV7-6 with TRBJ2-7; D perhaps matches TRBD1 (6 bases). Germline CDR1 SGHVS, CDR2 FNYEAQ. This CDR3 has 14 amino acids. The V end lost 4 bases, the J end lost 0 bases, and 10 bases lay between the germline ends. The CDR3 DNA follows: TGTGCCAGCAGCTCGCGACAGGACTCCTACGAGCAGTACTTC. Translation gives CASSSRQDSYEQYF.

CDR3 residues: CASSLAGAHTGELFF. CDR3 nucleotide sequence: TGCGCCAGCAGCTTAGCGGGGGCTCACACCGGGGAGCTGTTTTTT. This chain joins TRBV5-1 and TRBJ2-2, with TRBD2 matching 8 bases. J was trimmed by 3 bases and V by 2 bases; bases with no gene match: 3. Germline V gene lookup returns CDR1 SGHRS and CDR2 YFSETQ. The CDR3 runs 15 residues.

The chain recombines TRBV14 with TRBJ2-7; D possibly corresponds to TRBD1 (6 bases). Germline V gene sequence: CDR1 SGHDN, CDR2 FVKESK. V was shortened by 4 bases and J by 3 bases, with 13 bases between the two germline ends. CDR3 length equals 14 residues. CDR3 bases: TGTGCCAGCAGCCCCACAGGGCCTAGCTACGAGCAGTACTTC. It encodes CASSPTGPSYEQYF.

The rearrangement joins TRBV10-3 to TRBJ2-1, with 14 nucleotides matching TRBD2. V lost 7 bases and J lost 9; bases outside the gene matches: 11. The germline V gene has CDR1 ENHRY and CDR2 SYGVKD. The length of the CDR3 is 16 residues. CDR3 coding DNA: TGTGCCATCACCGATGCGACTAGCGGGGGGGCCGCTGAGCAGTTCTTC. Its translation is CAITDATSGGAAEQFF.

The chain joins TRBV14 to TRBJ2-3, with 7 bases lining up with TRBD1. Germline trimming cut 4 bases from V and 9 bases from J; bases unmatched to any gene: 4. The CDR3 has 12 amino acids. Germline V lookup: CDR1 SGHDN, CDR2 FVKESK. CDR3 bases: TGTGCCAGCAGCCCCCGACAGGGCACGCAGTATTTT. The encoded protein is CASSPRQGTQYF. Using reference TRBV14 and TRBJ2-3 for the parts outside the CDR3, the full variable domain is EAGVTQFPSHSVIEKGQTVTLRCDPISGHDNLYWYRRVMGKEIKFLLHFVKESKQDESGMPNNRFLAERTGGTYSTLKVQPAELEDSGVYFCASSPRQGTQYFGPGTRLTVL.

The DNA for the CDR3 is TGTGCCAGCAGCTCCCGGGCGGCAGGGGGTAACTATGGCTACACCTTC. Its translation: CASSSRAAGGNYGYTF. The rearrangement links TRBV11-2 to TRBJ1-2; 7 positions agree with TRBD1. Germline V lookup: CDR1 SGHAT, CDR2 FQNNGV. CDR3 length equals 16 residues. V lost 4 bases, J lost 1 base, and 9 bases stayed unmatched. The whole variable domain, filled in from reference TRBV11-2 and TRBJ1-2, reads EAGVAQSPRYKIIEKRQSVAFWCNPISGHATLYWYQQILGQGPKLLIQFQNNGVVDDSQLPKDRFSAERLKGVDSTLKIQPAKLEDSAVYLCASSSRAAGGNYGYTFGSGTRLTVV.

This chain links TRBV7-9 with TRBJ1-2; no clear D gene. Germline CDR1 is SEHNR and CDR2 is FQNEAQ (reference sequence). The CDR3 is 14 residues long. Trimming stripped 6 bases from V and 6 bases from J, with 17 bases between. The CDR3 DNA sequence: TGTGCCAGCAGATCAACCCTCCGAAGAGATGGCTACACCTTC. As protein: CASRSTLRRDGYTF.

This sequence joins TRBV19 and TRBJ2-7; TRBD1 matches 7 bases. The CDR3 contains 15 residues. V dropped 5 bases and J dropped 4; count of bases not matched to a gene: 11. From germline, CDR1 is LNHDA and CDR2 SQIVND (reference sequence). The chain's CDR3 is CASSYTVTGAYEQYF. DNA for the CDR3: TGTGCCAGTAGTTACACAGTAACAGGGGCATACGAGCAGTACTTC.

V gene TRBV30 combines with J gene TRBJ1-2, with D tentatively TRBD1 (6 bases). There are 15 residues in the CDR3. Looked up from germline, CDR1 is GTSNPN and CDR2 is SVGIG (reference sequence). V dropped 5 bases and J dropped 0 bases, with 16 bases sitting between them. The CDR3 here is CAWQGSTAPNYGYTF. The CDR3 nucleotides are TGTGCCTGGCAGGGGTCAACCGCCCCTAACTATGGCTACACCTTC.

CDR3 sequence reads: CASSSGIMTNIQYF. The CDR3, as DNA: TGTGCCAGCAGTAGCGGGATTATGACAAACATTCAGTACTTC. J is TRBJ2-4 and V is TRBV6-5, with TRBD2 identical over 7 bases. CDR3 length: 14 amino acids. The V gene end was trimmed by 5 bases and the J gene end by 6 bases; junction bases not matched to a gene: 7. CDR1 is MNHEY, CDR2 SVGAGI, per germline.

The chain recombines TRBV5-4 with TRBJ2-2, with 14 nucleotides matching TRBD2. V shed 4 bases, J shed 4 bases, and the junction held 0 bases outside the gene matches. This CDR3 region has 15 residues. Germline CDR1 is SGHNT and CDR2 is YYREEE (reference sequence). The CDR3 here is CASSGTSGGTGELFF. CDR3 in DNA: TGTGCCAGCAGCGGGACTAGCGGGGGCACCGGGGAGCTGTTTTTT.